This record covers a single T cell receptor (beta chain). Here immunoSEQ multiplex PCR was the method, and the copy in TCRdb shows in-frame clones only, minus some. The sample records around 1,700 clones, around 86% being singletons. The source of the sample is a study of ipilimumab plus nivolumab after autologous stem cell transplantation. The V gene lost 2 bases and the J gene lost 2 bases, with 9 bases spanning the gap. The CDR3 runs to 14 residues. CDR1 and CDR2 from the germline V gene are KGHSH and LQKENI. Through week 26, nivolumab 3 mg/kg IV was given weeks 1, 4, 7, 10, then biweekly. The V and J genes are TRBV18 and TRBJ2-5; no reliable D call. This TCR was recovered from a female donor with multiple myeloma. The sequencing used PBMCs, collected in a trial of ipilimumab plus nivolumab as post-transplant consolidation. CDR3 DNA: TGTGCCAGCTCACCATCCGCCCGACAAGAGACCCAGTACTTC. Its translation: CASSPSARQETQYF.